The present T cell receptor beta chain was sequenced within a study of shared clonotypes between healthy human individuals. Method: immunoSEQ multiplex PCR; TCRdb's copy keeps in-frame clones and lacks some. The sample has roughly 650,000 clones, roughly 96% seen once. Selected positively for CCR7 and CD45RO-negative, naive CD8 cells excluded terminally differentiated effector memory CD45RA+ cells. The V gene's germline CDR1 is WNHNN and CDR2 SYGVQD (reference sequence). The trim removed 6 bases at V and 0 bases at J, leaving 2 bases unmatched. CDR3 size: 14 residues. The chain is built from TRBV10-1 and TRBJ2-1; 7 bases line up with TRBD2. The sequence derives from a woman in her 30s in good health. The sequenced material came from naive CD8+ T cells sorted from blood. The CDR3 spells CASRASGSYNEQFF. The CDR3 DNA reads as TGCGCCAGCAGGGCTAGCGGCTCCTACAATGAGCAGTTCTTC.